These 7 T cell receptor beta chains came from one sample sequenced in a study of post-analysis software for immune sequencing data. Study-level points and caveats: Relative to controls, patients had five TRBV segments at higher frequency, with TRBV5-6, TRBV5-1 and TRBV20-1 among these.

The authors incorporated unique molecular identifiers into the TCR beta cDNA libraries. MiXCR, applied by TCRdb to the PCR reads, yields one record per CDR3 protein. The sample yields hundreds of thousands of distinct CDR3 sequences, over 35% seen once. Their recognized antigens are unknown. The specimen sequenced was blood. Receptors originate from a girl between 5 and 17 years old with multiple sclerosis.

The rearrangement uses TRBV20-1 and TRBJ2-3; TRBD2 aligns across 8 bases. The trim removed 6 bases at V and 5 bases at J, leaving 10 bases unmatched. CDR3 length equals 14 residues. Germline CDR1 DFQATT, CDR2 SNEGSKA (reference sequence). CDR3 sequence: CSALSREGRDTQYF. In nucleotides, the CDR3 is TGCAGTGCCCTCTCCCGGGAGGGCCGAGATACGCAGTATTTT.

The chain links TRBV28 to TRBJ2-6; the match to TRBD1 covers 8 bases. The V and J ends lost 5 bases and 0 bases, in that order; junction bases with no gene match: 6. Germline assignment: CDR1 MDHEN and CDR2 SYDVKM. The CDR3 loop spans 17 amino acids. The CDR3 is CASSGQGYHSGANVLTF. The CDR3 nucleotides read TGTGCCAGCAGTGGACAGGGATACCACTCTGGGGCCAACGTCCTGACTTTC.

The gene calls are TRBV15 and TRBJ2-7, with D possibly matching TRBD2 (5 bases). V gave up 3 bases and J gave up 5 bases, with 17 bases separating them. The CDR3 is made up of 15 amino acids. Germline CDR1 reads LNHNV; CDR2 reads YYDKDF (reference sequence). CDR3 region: CATSSRERGFDEQYF. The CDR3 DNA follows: TGTGCCACCAGCAGCAGAGAGCGAGGGTTCGACGAGCAGTACTTC.

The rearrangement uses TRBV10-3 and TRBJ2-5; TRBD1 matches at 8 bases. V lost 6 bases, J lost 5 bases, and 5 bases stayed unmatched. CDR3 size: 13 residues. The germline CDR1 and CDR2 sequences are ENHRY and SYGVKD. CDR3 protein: CAISQTGVETQYF. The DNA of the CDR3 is TGTGCCATCAGCCAGACAGGGGTCGAGACCCAGTACTTC.

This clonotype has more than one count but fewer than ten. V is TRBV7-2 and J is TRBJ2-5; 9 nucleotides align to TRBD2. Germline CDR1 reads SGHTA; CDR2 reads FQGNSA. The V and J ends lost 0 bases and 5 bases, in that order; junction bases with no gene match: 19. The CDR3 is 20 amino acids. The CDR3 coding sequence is TGTGCCAGCAGCTTAGCAATCGCTAGCGGGATTGGGGGCAACTTGGAGACCCAGTACTTC. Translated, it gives CASSLAIASGIGGNLETQYF.

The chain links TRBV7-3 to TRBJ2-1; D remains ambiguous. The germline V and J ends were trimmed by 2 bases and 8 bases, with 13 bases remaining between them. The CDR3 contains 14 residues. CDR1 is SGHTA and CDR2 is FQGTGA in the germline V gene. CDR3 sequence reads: CASSLGVRGDEQFF. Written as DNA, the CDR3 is TGTGCCAGCAGCTTAGGTGTGCGTGGCGATGAGCAGTTCTTC.

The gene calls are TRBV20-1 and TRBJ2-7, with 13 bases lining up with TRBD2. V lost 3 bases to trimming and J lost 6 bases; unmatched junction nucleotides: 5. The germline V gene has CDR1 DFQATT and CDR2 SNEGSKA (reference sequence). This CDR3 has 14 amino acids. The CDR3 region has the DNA TGCAGTGCTAGCTTACTAGCGGGAGGGTCCGAGCAGTACTTC. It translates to CSASLLAGGSEQYF.